This TCR beta chain is drawn from a study of tumor-infiltrating lymphocytes in oesophageal squamous cell carcinoma. Each CDR3 protein is one row after TCRdb ran MiXCR on the PCR reads. Of just over 15,000 distinct CDR3 sequences detected, under 70% appear once; the ten largest clones hold more than 35%. As regards this clonotype: Germline is not matched at one junction end, which may reflect a read error.

Sequenced sample: esophageal tumor tissue. This clonotype originated in a female donor with esophageal squamous cell carcinoma.

The CDR3 here is CASSASVYEQYF. CDR3 sequence (DNA): TGTGCCAGCAGTGCGTCAGTCTACGAGCAGTACTTT. V gene TRBV10-1 combines with J gene TRBJ1-6; D gene unclear. CDR1 is WNHNN, CDR2 SYGVQD, per germline (reference sequence). The length of the CDR3 is 12 residues.